The 7 T cell receptor beta chains listed next were all sequenced from one sample in a study of siplizumab effects on memory and regulatory T cells. Assay: immunoSEQ multiplex PCR; the TCRdb copy retains only in-frame clones and omits some. The data contain about 100,000 clones, about 92% of them singletons. Sequencing was done on a sample of Tregs sorted from blood. The source of these receptors is a human donor in good health.

The chain joins TRBV28 to TRBJ2-3, with 7 bases fitting TRBD2. With 3 bases clipped from V and 5 bases from J, the junction kept 11 bases outside the gene matches. Germline CDR1 and CDR2: MDHEN and SYDVKM. This CDR3 has 16 amino acids. CDR3 sequence: CASSLQSGLPGDTQYF. In DNA form, the CDR3 reads TGTGCCAGCAGTTTGCAGTCGGGACTACCAGGAGATACGCAGTATTTT.

CDR3 loop: CASSFGTQRGETQYF. The CDR3 region has the DNA TGTGCCAGCAGTTTCGGGACTCAGAGGGGGGAGACCCAGTACTTC. This chain links TRBV6-5 with TRBJ2-5; tentatively, D is TRBD1 or TRBD2 (6 bases each). V lost 4 bases to trimming and J lost 5 bases, with 17 bases between them. The CDR3 contains 15 residues. Germline V CDR1 and CDR2: MNHEY, SVGAGI.

V gene TRBV11-3 combines with J gene TRBJ2-2, with 11 bases aligning to TRBD1. V lost 4 bases, J lost 7 bases, and 8 bases stayed unmatched. In germline, CDR1 is SGHNT, CDR2 YENEEA. The length of the CDR3 is 16 residues. The CDR3 protein is CASSSRDRGVGGELFF. The CDR3 DNA is TGTGCCAGCAGCTCCCGGGACAGGGGGGTTGGCGGGGAGCTGTTTTTT.

The chain is built from TRBV18 and TRBJ2-7; TRBD1 is a possible D gene (6 bases). Trimming removed 3 bases from V and 2 bases from J, with 14 bases in between. The CDR3 length is 15 residues. From germline, CDR1 is KGHSH and CDR2 LQKENI. CDR3: CASSPPGQKPYEQYF. The CDR3 nucleotides are TGTGCCAGCTCACCCCCGGGACAAAAACCCTACGAGCAGTACTTC.

The chain recombines TRBV4-1 with TRBJ2-1; maybe TRBD1 (6 bases). The V gene's germline CDR1 is MGHRA and CDR2 YSYEKL. The CDR3 consists of 15 residues. Trimming shortened V by 1 base and J by 5 bases, and 12 bases separated the two germline ends. The chain's CDR3 is CASSQAGQSNNEQFF. The CDR3 coding sequence is TGCGCCAGCAGCCAAGCCGGACAGTCAAACAATGAGCAGTTCTTC.

The chain is built from TRBV5-4 and TRBJ2-5; D not certain. The CDR3 contains 11 residues. Germline V lookup: CDR1 SGHNT, CDR2 YYREEE (reference sequence). V was pared by 1 base and J by 4 bases, with 2 bases between. The CDR3: CASSLRETQYF. The CDR3 DNA sequence: TGTGCCAGCAGCTTGCGAGAGACCCAGTACTTC. The whole variable domain, remainder taken from reference TRBV5-4 and TRBJ2-5, is ETGVTQSPTHLIKTRGQQVTLRCSSQSGHNTVSWYQQALGQGPQFIFQYYREEENGRGNFPPRFSGLQFPNYSSELNVNALELDDSALYLCASSLRETQYFGPGTRLLVL.

This sequence joins TRBV7-6 and TRBJ2-1; 9 positions match TRBD2. The CDR3 length is 16 residues. V shed 1 base, J shed 7 bases, and the junction held 8 bases outside the gene matches. Looked up from germline, CDR1 is SGHVS and CDR2 is FNYEAQ. The CDR3 DNA follows: TGTGCCAGCAGCTTAGTGGGGGCGGGAGGGCAGAATGAGCAGTTCTTC. The encoded protein is CASSLVGAGGQNEQFF. Drawing the rest from reference TRBV7-6 and TRBJ2-1, the complete variable domain is GAGVSQSPRYKVTKRGQDVALRCDPISGHVSLYWYRQALGQGPEFLTYFNYEAQQDKSGLPNDRFSAERPEGSISTLTIQRTEQRDSAMYRCASSLVGAGGQNEQFFGPGTRLTVL.